A single sample is the source of the 28 T cell receptor beta chains below, sequenced in a study of T-cell reconstitution after alpha-beta-depleted transplantation in children. Library preparation (for TCRbeta) was performed with unique molecular identifiers. A single record per CDR3 protein comes from TCRdb applying MiXCR to the PCR reads. The table shows hundreds of thousands of distinct CDR3 sequences, with approximately 17% occurring only once. The starting material was PBMCs from the stem cell graft donor, obtained from the stem cell graft. These receptors all stem from a human donor who donated a stem cell graft to a child with acute myeloid leukemia.

The chain has TRBV28 and TRBJ2-5; TRBD1 matches 8 bases. The CDR3 has 16 residues. Germline loops: CDR1 MDHEN, CDR2 SYDVKM. The junction had 10 bases not matched to a gene; V was cut back by 6 bases and J by 1 base. CDR3 coding DNA: TGTGCCAGCAGCCCTAGGGACAGGACCGTCCAAGAGACCCAGTACTTC. The encoded protein is CASSPRDRTVQETQYF.

This clonotype showed up many times. The chain uses TRBV20-1 and TRBJ2-7; 7 positions match TRBD1. Germline V gene data show CDR1 as DFQATT and CDR2 as SNEGSKA (reference sequence). The V gene end was trimmed by 2 bases and the J gene end by 2 bases; junction bases not matched to a gene: 3. This CDR3 spans 13 amino acids. The CDR3 is CSARSGGPYEQYF. The CDR3, as DNA: TGCAGTGCTAGATCAGGGGGTCCCTACGAGCAGTACTTC.

This clonotype came up many times. The chain links TRBV9 to TRBJ2-5; 8 bases are a match to TRBD2. The germline CDR1 and CDR2 sequences are SGDLS and YYNGEE. With V trimmed by 4 bases and J by 5 bases, 7 bases remained unmatched. The CDR3 consists of 14 residues. CDR3 sequence (DNA): TGTGCCAGCAGCCTTGGACTAGCTTGGGAGACCCAGTACTTC. This gives the protein CASSLGLAWETQYF. Based on the CDR3 plus reference TRBV9 and TRBJ2-5, the full variable domain is DSGVTQTPKHLITATGQRVTLRCSPRSGDLSVYWYQQSLDQGLQFLIQYYNGEERAKGNILERFSAQQFPDLHSELNLSSLELGDSALYFCASSLGLAWETQYFGPGTRLLVL.

In this sample, this clonotype turned up a few times. The genes are TRBV11-2 and TRBJ2-2; D is possibly TRBD2 (6 bases). The CDR3 has 15 amino acids. Trimming removed 4 bases at V and 0 bases at J, with 9 bases between. The germline CDR1 and CDR2 sequences are SGHAT and FQNNGV. The CDR3 DNA is TGTGCCAGCAGCTGGGGACTTACGAACACCGGGGAGCTGTTTTTT. It codes for CASSWGLTNTGELFF. The full variable domain, completed using reference TRBV11-2 and TRBJ2-2, is EAGVAQSPRYKIIEKRQSVAFWCNPISGHATLYWYQQILGQGPKLLIQFQNNGVVDDSQLPKDRFSAERLKGVDSTLKIQPAKLEDSAVYLCASSWGLTNTGELFFGEGSRLTVL.

This clonotype was counted between two and nine times. The chain has TRBV24-1 and TRBJ2-1; the D gene is possibly TRBD1 (5 bases). Looked up from germline, CDR1 is KGHDR and CDR2 is SFDVKD. V shed 0 bases and J shed 6 bases, with 8 bases lying between them. The CDR3 extends over 14 amino acids. The CDR3 DNA reads TGTGCCACCAGTGATTTGGGCAGGGTCAATGAGCAGTTCTTC. Translating it yields CATSDLGRVNEQFF.

The chain links TRBV11-2 to TRBJ2-3; D uncertain. CDR3 length: 14 residues. Trimming removed 4 bases at V and 8 bases at J, with 16 bases between. Per the germline V gene, CDR1 is SGHAT and CDR2 is FQNNGV. CDR3 sequence (DNA): TGTGCCAGCAGCTCCGACTTCCAGACGGTTACGCAGTATTTT. Translated, it gives CASSSDFQTVTQYF.

This clonotype appeared a few times. The rearrangement links TRBV20-1 to TRBJ2-1; TRBD1 or TRBD2 may be the D gene (6 bases each). CDR3 length: 17 amino acids. V shed 0 bases and J shed 2 bases, with 17 bases lying between them. In germline, CDR1 is DFQATT, CDR2 SNEGSKA (reference sequence). CDR3 loop: CSARESPLGGPYNEQFF. The CDR3 nucleotides read TGCAGTGCTAGAGAAAGCCCTCTAGGGGGGCCCTACAATGAGCAGTTCTTC.

This clonotype was counted ten times or more. V gene TRBV29-1 combines with J gene TRBJ2-7; D unresolved. The CDR3 extends over 11 amino acids. Trimming removed 4 bases from V and 2 bases from J, with 6 bases in between. Looked up from germline, CDR1 is SQVTM and CDR2 is ANQGSEA. The CDR3 DNA reads TGCAGCGTTGGGTCCACCTACGAGCAGTACTTC. It is translated as CSVGSTYEQYF.

This clonotype was counted once. In nucleotides, the CDR3 is TGTGCCTGGAGCCCGGGACAGGGTTACAATGAGCAGTTCTTC. It specifies CAWSPGQGYNEQFF. The chain combines TRBV30 with TRBJ2-1; 9 bases agree with TRBD1. V lost 3 bases and J lost 4; bases outside the gene matches: 4. The CDR3 totals 14 residues. CDR1 is GTSNPN, CDR2 SVGIG, per germline (reference sequence).

This clonotype was seen a single time. This rearrangement joins TRBV7-8 to TRBJ2-1; 9 bases are shared with TRBD1. V lost 7 bases, J lost 4 bases, and 8 bases stayed unmatched. The CDR3 is 15 residues long. Germline V gene sequence: CDR1 SGHVS, CDR2 FQNEAQ. CDR3 nucleotides: TGTGCCAGCATCCTTCGGGACAGGGCTTACAATGAGCAGTTCTTC. Translating gives CASILRDRAYNEQFF.

As concerns this clonotype: One end of the junction does not line up with germline, which may come from a read error. This rearrangement joins TRBV12-3 or TRBV12-4 to TRBJ2-6; 7 nucleotides match TRBD1. The CDR3 consists of 16 residues. The CDR3 reads CASSRQGPSVANVLTF. The CDR3 DNA follows: TGTGCCAGCAGCCGACAGGGACCCTCTGTGGCCAACGTCCTGACTTTC.

This clonotype was counted a few times. The rearrangement joins TRBV6-1 to TRBJ2-5; weak D call: TRBD2 (5 bases). Deletions cut 4 bases from V and 5 bases from J, with 14 bases between. The CDR3 has 14 amino acids. CDR1 is MNHNS and CDR2 is SASEGT in the germline V gene. For the CDR3, the DNA is TGTGCCAGCAGTGCGGGGATCGTATCCGAGACCCAGTACTTC. It encodes CASSAGIVSETQYF.

This clonotype showed up many times. The chain links TRBV24-1 to TRBJ2-3; TRBD1 is a possible D gene (6 bases). CDR1 is KGHDR and CDR2 is SFDVKD in the germline V gene. The CDR3 sequence is 15 residues long. V was shortened by 6 bases and J by 0 bases, with 12 bases between the two germline ends. CDR3 sequence: CATSRQGPSTDTQYF. In DNA form, the CDR3 reads TGTGCCACCAGTCGGCAGGGGCCTAGCACAGATACGCAGTATTTT.

This clonotype was found many times. The chain carries TRBV29-1 and TRBJ2-3; tentatively, D is TRBD2 (5 bases). CDR1 and CDR2 (germline): SQVTM, ANQGSEA. Trimming pared 6 bases from V and 2 bases from J, leaving 15 bases between. This CDR3 contains 14 residues. CDR3 nucleotide sequence: TGCAGCGTAAGGCAGCGGTTACTCACAGATACGCAGTATTTT. As protein: CSVRQRLLTDTQYF.

The sample holds a few counts of this clonotype. The chain recombines TRBV5-4 with TRBJ2-3; 8 bases match TRBD2. The CDR3 has 19 amino acids. Germline lookup yields CDR1 SGHNT and CDR2 YYREEE (reference sequence). V shed 0 bases and J 2 bases; nucleotides not matched to a gene: 14. The CDR3 region has the DNA TGTGCCAGCAGCTTGGACGGGGGGGGGTCCGCGATCATCACAGATACGCAGTATTTT. It yields the protein CASSLDGGGSAIITDTQYF.

This clonotype was seen repeatedly, ten times or more. The chain recombines TRBV20-1 with TRBJ2-5, with TRBD2 as a possible D gene (5 bases). The CDR3 totals 15 residues. The V gene lost 6 bases and the J gene lost 2 bases, with 19 bases spanning the gap. The V gene's germline CDR1 is DFQATT and CDR2 SNEGSKA (reference sequence). As DNA, the CDR3 is TGCAGTGCCCCCCGGGAACCTATTAAGCAAGAGACCCAGTACTTC. Its translation is CSAPREPIKQETQYF.

J is TRBJ2-1 and V is TRBV20-1; D is perhaps TRBD2 (7 bases). Germline loops: CDR1 DFQATT, CDR2 SNEGSKA (reference sequence). Trimming cost V 6 bases and J 5 bases, with 20 bases left between them. This CDR3 spans 15 amino acids. The CDR3 DNA follows: TGCAGTGCCCCATGGGGGGGCTTTCTCCACAATGAGCAGTTCTTC. Protein sequence: CSAPWGGFLHNEQFF.

This clonotype appeared many times. J is TRBJ2-1 and V is TRBV7-9; TRBD1 aligns across 9 bases. Germline CDR1 is SEHNR and CDR2 is FQNEAQ (reference sequence). CDR3 length: 17 amino acids. V lost 5 bases, J lost 2 bases, and 10 bases stayed unmatched. CDR3 sequence: CASSDRTDRGTYNEQFF. DNA of the CDR3: TGTGCCAGCAGCGATCGAACGGACAGGGGAACCTACAATGAGCAGTTCTTC.

This chain uses TRBV5-1 with TRBJ1-6; TRBD1 might be the D (6 bases). The CDR3 totals 15 residues. Germline lookup yields CDR1 SGHRS and CDR2 YFSETQ. V was clipped by 3 bases and J by 7 bases, with 14 bases between them. The CDR3 nucleotides are TGCGCCAGCAGCTCGACAGGATTAGGGAATTCACCCCTCCACTTT. It encodes CASSSTGLGNSPLHF.

This clonotype was found many times. J is TRBJ2-2 and V is TRBV29-1, with D perhaps matching TRBD1 (6 bases). This CDR3 contains 14 residues. Trimming removed 5 bases at V and 4 bases at J, with 14 bases between. CDR1 SQVTM and CDR2 ANQGSEA come from the germline V gene. This CDR3 is CSVSEGVGTGELFF. DNA of the CDR3: TGCAGCGTTAGTGAGGGGGTAGGCACCGGGGAGCTGTTTTTT.

The chain joins TRBV4-2 to TRBJ2-5; 12 bases agree with TRBD2. With 1 base clipped from V and 1 base from J, the junction kept 7 bases outside the gene matches. The V gene's germline CDR1 is LGHNA and CDR2 YNFKEQ. This CDR3 comprises 18 residues. The CDR3 here is CASSQGGTSGGTQETQYF. CDR3 sequence (DNA): TGTGCCAGCAGCCAAGGCGGAACTAGCGGGGGGACCCAAGAGACCCAGTACTTC.

Ten or more counts support this clonotype. The chain is built from TRBV20-1 and TRBJ2-2; possibly TRBD1 or TRBD2 for D (5 bases each). The CDR3 has 13 amino acids. The V end lost 5 bases, the J end lost 6 bases, and 13 bases lay between the germline ends. Germline V gene lookup returns CDR1 DFQATT and CDR2 SNEGSKA (reference sequence). This CDR3 reads CSASRRGAGELFF. DNA for the CDR3: TGCAGTGCTTCGAGAAGGGGAGCCGGGGAGCTGTTTTTT.

This clonotype was picked up many times. This chain joins TRBV29-1 and TRBJ2-7, with TRBD2 identical over 7 bases. The germline V gene encodes CDR1 SQVTM and CDR2 ANQGSEA. The J segment lost 5 bases and the V segment lost 7 bases, leaving 8 bases of the junction unmatched. This CDR3 has 12 amino acids. This CDR3 is CSARGNGDEQYV. As DNA, the CDR3 is TGCAGCGCGCGGGGGAATGGGGACGAGCAGTACGTC.

This clonotype was counted a few times. The J gene is TRBJ2-2, the V gene TRBV7-2; D perhaps matches TRBD2 (5 bases). The CDR3 sequence is 16 residues long. Germline loops: CDR1 SGHTA, CDR2 FQGNSA. V lost 5 bases and J 2 bases, leaving 15 bases between the germline ends. This CDR3 reads CASSTRRTANTGELFF. Written as DNA, the CDR3 is TGTGCCAGCAGCACTAGAAGGACGGCTAACACCGGGGAGCTGTTTTTT. Drawing the rest from reference TRBV7-2 and TRBJ2-2, the complete variable domain is GAGVSQSPSNKVTEKGKDVELRCDPISGHTALYWYRQSLGQGLEFLIYFQGNSAPDKSGLPSDRFSAERTGGSVSTLTIQRTQQEDSAVYLCASSTRRTANTGELFFGEGSRLTVL.

This clonotype showed up many times. The chain employs TRBV4-3 and TRBJ2-7; D is uncertain. Trimming left V 0 bases short and J 3 bases short, with 9 bases between. CDR1 is LGHNA and CDR2 is YSLEER in the germline V gene. CDR3 length: 14 residues. Here the CDR3 reads CASSQDPGFYEQYF. DNA for the CDR3: TGCGCCAGCAGCCAAGATCCTGGGTTCTACGAGCAGTACTTC.

A few counts support this clonotype. This rearrangement joins TRBV2 to TRBJ1-5; D may be TRBD1 (6 bases). V was clipped by 9 bases and J by 2 bases, with 14 bases between them. Germline values: CDR1 SNHLY, CDR2 FYNNEI. The CDR3 loop spans 14 amino acids. CDR3 nucleotides: TGTGCCAGAGGGGGGGCGGCAGGCAATCAGCCCCAGCATTTT. Its protein product is CARGGAAGNQPQHF.

The rearrangement links TRBV12-3 or TRBV12-4 to TRBJ2-1, with a weak D call TRBD2 (6 bases). The CDR3 runs 17 residues. V was shortened by 5 bases and J by 0 bases, with 17 bases between the two germline ends. CDR3 nucleotides: TGTGCCAGCAGTGGGTTAAAGGCGGGGAGCTCCTACAATGAGCAGTTCTTC. Encoded protein: CASSGLKAGSSYNEQFF.

In the case of this clonotype: A read error may produce the germline difference seen at one junction end. This chain uses TRBV7-7 with TRBJ1-3; unclear D gene. This CDR3 has 13 amino acids. Germline CDR1 reads SSHAT; CDR2 reads FNYEAQ (reference sequence). The CDR3: CASSSPPGNTLYF. The CDR3 nucleotides read TGTGCCAGCAGCTCACCGCCTGGAAACACCTTATATTTT.